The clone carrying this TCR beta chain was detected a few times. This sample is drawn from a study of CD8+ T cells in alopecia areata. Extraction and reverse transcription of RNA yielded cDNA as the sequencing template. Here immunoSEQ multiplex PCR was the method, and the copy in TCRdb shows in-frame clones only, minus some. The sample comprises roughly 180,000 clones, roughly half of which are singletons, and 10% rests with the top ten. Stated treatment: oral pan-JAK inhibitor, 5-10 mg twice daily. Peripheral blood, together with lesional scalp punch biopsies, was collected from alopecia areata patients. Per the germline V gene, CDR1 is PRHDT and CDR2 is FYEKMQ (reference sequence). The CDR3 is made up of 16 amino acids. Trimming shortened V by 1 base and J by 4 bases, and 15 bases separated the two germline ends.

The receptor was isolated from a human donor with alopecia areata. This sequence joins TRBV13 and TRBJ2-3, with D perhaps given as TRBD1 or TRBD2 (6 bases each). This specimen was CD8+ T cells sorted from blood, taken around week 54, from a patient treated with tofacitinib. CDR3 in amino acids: CASSLAGPGAADTQYF. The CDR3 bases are TGTGCCAGCAGCTTAGCCGGCCCGGGGGCGGCAGATACGCAGTATTTT.